The 10 T cell receptor beta chains given below trace back to one sample, sequenced in a study of T cell repertoires in cytomegalovirus infection. TCRdb analysed the reads with MiXCR anew, one entry per CDR3 protein. The sample records 450,000 to 650,000 distinct CDR3 sequences, 26% being singletons. Specimen: PBMCs. The receptors here all came from a human donor in good health (CMV status not recorded). Some clones in this sample may be carry-over from other donors' samples.

This clonotype was found a few times. The chain is built from TRBV11-2 and TRBJ2-5; no reliable D call. Germline CDR1 and CDR2: SGHAT and FQNNGV. V was shortened by 6 bases and J by 4 bases, with 12 bases between the two germline ends. This CDR3 region has 13 residues. This chain's CDR3 is CASSKQSRETQYF. For the CDR3, the DNA is TGTGCCAGCAGTAAGCAGTCGCGAGAGACCCAGTACTTC.

This chain uses TRBV19 with TRBJ2-3; TRBD1 is a possible D gene (6 bases). Per the germline V gene, CDR1 is LNHDA and CDR2 is SQIVND (reference sequence). The CDR3 is made up of 15 amino acids. Trimming took 3 bases from V and 2 from J, leaving 12 bases between them. This CDR3 reads CASSIKQGTTDTQYF. For the CDR3, the DNA is TGTGCCAGTAGTATCAAACAGGGAACCACAGATACGCAGTATTTT. Full variable domain (missing parts from reference TRBV19 and TRBJ2-3): DGGITQSPKYLFRKEGQNVTLSCEQNLNHDAMYWYRQDPGQGLRLIYYSQIVNDFQKGDIAEGYSVSREKKESFPLTVTSAQKNPTAFYLCASSIKQGTTDTQYFGPGTRLTVL.

This clonotype was counted ten times or more. The chain combines TRBV4-1 with TRBJ1-6; D is perhaps TRBD1 (6 bases). Between the trimmed V and J ends, which lost 0 bases and 7 bases, there was a span of 16 bases. The germline gives CDR1 MGHRA, CDR2 YSYEKL. The CDR3 totals 17 residues. This CDR3 is CASSQDRGGARNSPLHF. DNA of the CDR3: TGCGCCAGCAGCCAAGATAGGGGGGGGGCGAGGAATTCACCCCTCCACTTT.

This clonotype was seen more than once but under ten times. The V and J genes are TRBV2 and TRBJ2-7; 8 bases fit TRBD1. CDR3 length: 16 amino acids. CDR1 is SNHLY, CDR2 FYNNEI, per germline. V was clipped by 1 base and J by 0 bases; unmatched bases: 5. The CDR3 here is CASSEGRTGYSYEQYF. The CDR3 nucleotides are TGTGCCAGCAGTGAAGGCAGGACAGGGTACTCCTACGAGCAGTACTTC.

Only a few counts were recorded for this clonotype. J is TRBJ2-3 and V is TRBV10-3, with 9 nucleotides matching TRBD1. The CDR3 has 14 residues. CDR1 and CDR2 from the germline V gene are ENHRY and SYGVKD. V lost 6 bases and J lost 5; bases outside the gene matches: 6. Here the CDR3 reads CAIRGQGERDTQYF. Here the CDR3 DNA reads TGTGCCATCAGGGGACAGGGCGAGAGAGATACGCAGTATTTT.

The chain links TRBV27 to TRBJ1-2; TRBD1 agrees at 9 bases. Germline CDR1 and CDR2: MNHEY and SMNVEV (reference sequence). This CDR3 region has 14 residues. V shed 6 bases and J 10 bases; nucleotides not matched to a gene: 12. CDR3 residues: CASRSAGTGMDYTF. In nucleotides, the CDR3 is TGTGCCAGCAGATCAGCCGGGACAGGGATGGACTACACCTTC.

This sequence joins TRBV19 and TRBJ2-1; D may correspond to TRBD1 or TRBD2 (5 bases each). The CDR3 spans 17 residues. Trimming shortened V by 5 bases and J by 0 bases, and 17 bases separated the two germline ends. Germline-derived CDR1 and CDR2 are LNHDA and SQIVND (reference sequence). The chain's CDR3 is CASSPVGTVSSYNEQFF. As DNA, the CDR3 is TGTGCCAGTAGTCCAGTGGGGACGGTCAGCTCCTACAATGAGCAGTTCTTC.

The rearrangement uses TRBV7-9 and TRBJ2-1, with D maybe TRBD2 (6 bases). V was pared by 3 bases and J by 4 bases, with 13 bases between. The V gene's germline CDR1 is SEHNR and CDR2 FQNEAQ (reference sequence). The CDR3 is 15 residues long. The CDR3 sequence is CASSFVTSRYNEQFF. The CDR3 coding sequence is TGTGCCAGCAGCTTTGTCACTAGCCGGTACAATGAGCAGTTCTTC.

This clonotype was counted only a few times. Germline is not matched at one junction end, which may reflect a read error. The chain links TRBV11-2 to TRBJ1-6; D ambiguous. CDR3 length: 13 amino acids. CDR1 SGHAT and CDR2 FQNNGV come from the germline V gene. CDR3 coding DNA: TGTGCCGGCAGCTTAGTTTATAATTCACCCCTCCACTTT. It yields the protein CAGSLVYNSPLHF. The variable domain in full, completed from reference TRBV11-2 and TRBJ1-6, reads EAGVAQSPRYKIIEKRQSVAFWCNPISGHATLYWYQQILGQGPKLLIQFQNNGVVDDSQLPKDRFSAERLKGVDSTLKIQPAKLEDSAVYLCAGSLVYNSPLHFGNGTRLTVT.

In this sample, this clonotype turned up many times. This rearrangement joins TRBV7-9 to TRBJ1-2; D gene ambiguous. The CDR3 runs 17 residues. Trimming removed 1 base at V and 2 bases at J, with 17 bases between. Germline values: CDR1 SEHNR, CDR2 FQNEAQ (reference sequence). For the CDR3, the DNA is TGTGCCAGCAGCTTAGGATTTTCGGGAGGCACCAACTATGGCTACACCTTC. Its protein product is CASSLGFSGGTNYGYTF.